This T cell receptor (beta chain) was profiled in a study of graft-versus-host responses after intestinal transplantation. Study findings and constraints: Recipient bone marrow held GvH clones, some seen earlier in ileum or blood.

Data came from immunoSEQ multiplex PCR; TCRdb stores just in-frame clones and leaves some out. Here the sample spans roughly 120,000 clones, just over 90% being singletons. Trimming pared 0 bases from V and 7 bases from J, leaving 7 bases between. CDR1 SGHRS and CDR2 YFSETQ come from the germline V gene. The CDR3 sequence is 12 residues long. A remark on this clone: Its antigen is still unknown.

Sequenced material: unstimulated CD4+ T cells sorted from spleen or lymph node cells, taken before transplant. This chain uses TRBV5-1 with TRBJ2-5; D possibly uses TRBD1 or TRBD2 (5 bases each). The source is a human donor who was the organ donor for an intestinal transplant. CDR3 DNA: TGCGCCAGCAGCTTGGGAGGGGCGACCCAGTACTTC. It is translated as CASSLGGATQYF.